Following are 20 T cell receptor beta chains from one sample sequenced in a study of cytomegalovirus exposure and HLA in healthy donors (dated by TCRdb to about 2017). Library method: the immunoSEQ multiplex PCR assay. For the multiplex PCR, a mixture combining 60 forward primers for TCR Vbeta segments and 13 reverse primers for TCR Jbeta segments was used. The table was pulled from immuneACCESS by TCRdb, which kept in-frame rearrangements only. Such tables lose some clones; where checked, under half of the loss comes from unresolved V genes, and the rest has no known cause. The sample profile shows over 95,000 clones; 60% to 85% of them were found once. The ten largest clones capture roughly 3% of the sample. Sequencing was carried out using PBMCs. The receptors were sampled from a female donor in good health and CMV-seronegative.

Turning to this clone: The same CDR3 arises from other DNA sequences in this sample as well. V gene TRBV7-2 combines with J gene TRBJ2-4, with 9 bases identical to TRBD1. This CDR3 is built from 17 residues. V shed 4 bases and J 10 bases; nucleotides not matched to a gene: 17. Germline loops: CDR1 SGHTA, CDR2 FQGNSA. The CDR3 region has the DNA TGTGCCAGCAGCTCCCGGCAGGGACAGGGTTATGGAAATATTCAGTACTTC. Encoded protein: CASSSRQGQGYGNIQYF.

This clone was seen once. The chain employs TRBV19 and TRBJ2-7, with 7 bases fitting TRBD1. Trimming took 5 bases from V and 4 from J; bases not matched to a gene: 5. The CDR3 has 13 amino acids. Germline CDR1 LNHDA, CDR2 SQIVND (reference sequence). The CDR3 nucleotides read TGTGCCAGTAGTCACAGGGGAGTTTACGAGCAGTACTTC. Residues: CASSHRGVYEQYF.

The chain links TRBV9 to TRBJ1-6; D perhaps matches TRBD1 (5 bases). Per the germline V gene, CDR1 is SGDLS and CDR2 is YYNGEE. V gave up 0 bases and J gave up 0 bases, with 10 bases separating them. The CDR3 spans 17 residues. CDR3: CASSVGTGLSYNSPLHF. CDR3 in DNA: TGTGCCAGCAGCGTAGGAACAGGCCTCTCCTATAATTCACCCCTCCACTTT.

The chain employs TRBV10-3 and TRBJ2-1; TRBD2 aligns across 11 bases. Per germline, CDR1 ENHRY and CDR2 SYGVKD. This CDR3 region has 14 residues. V lost 8 bases to trimming and J lost 8 bases; unmatched junction nucleotides: 8. As DNA, the CDR3 is TGTGCCATCCGTAGCGGGGGGGGTAGGGATGAGCAGTTCTTC. Amino acids: CAIRSGGGRDEQFF.

V gene TRBV5-4 combines with J gene TRBJ2-1; TRBD2 agrees at 8 bases. CDR3 size: 17 residues. The V segment lost 0 bases and the J segment 0 bases; nucleotides outside the gene matches: 5. CDR1 and CDR2 from the germline V gene are SGHNT and YYREEE (reference sequence). The CDR3 sequence: CASSLARGGSSYNEQFF. CDR3 DNA sequence: TGTGCCAGCAGCTTGGCCCGCGGGGGGAGCTCCTACAATGAGCAGTTCTTC. The variable domain in full, with the rest retrieved from reference TRBV5-4 and TRBJ2-1, is ETGVTQSPTHLIKTRGQQVTLRCSSQSGHNTVSWYQQALGQGPQFIFQYYREEENGRGNFPPRFSGLQFPNYSSELNVNALELDDSALYLCASSLARGGSSYNEQFFGPGTRLTVL.

The J gene is TRBJ1-2, the V gene TRBV6-5; TRBD1 agrees at 8 bases. The junction had 5 bases not matched to a gene; V was cut back by 6 bases and J by 5 bases. Germline loops: CDR1 MNHEY, CDR2 SVGAGI. This CDR3 comprises 13 residues. The CDR3 loop is CASSRTGSYGYTF. In DNA form, the CDR3 reads TGTGCCAGCAGCCGGACAGGGAGTTATGGCTACACCTTC.

This sequence joins TRBV29-1 and TRBJ2-2, with D possibly TRBD1 on 6 matching bases. The CDR3 covers 15 residues. V lost 7 bases and J lost 0, with 15 bases in between. Germline V gene lookup returns CDR1 SQVTM and CDR2 ANQGSEA. The CDR3 DNA is TGCAGCGCCACGTCAGGGGACGCGAACACCGGGGAGCTGTTTTTT. Amino acid sequence: CSATSGDANTGELFF.

The V gene is TRBV9, the J gene TRBJ2-5; the D is unclear. The CDR3 sequence is 14 residues long. From germline, CDR1 is SGDLS and CDR2 YYNGEE. V gave up 3 bases and J gave up 5 bases, with 14 bases separating them. In nucleotides, the CDR3 is TGTGCCAGCAGCGGCGACGCCCTGGAGGAGACCCAGTACTTC. Amino acid sequence: CASSGDALEETQYF.

This clone was seen once. The J gene is TRBJ1-3, the V gene TRBV5-6; D not resolved. In germline, CDR1 is SGHDT, CDR2 YYEEEE. The CDR3 contains 14 residues. V was pared by 2 bases and J by 4 bases, with 10 bases between. In DNA, the CDR3 is TGTGCCAGCAGCTTCGGGAACTCCGGAAACACCATATATTTT. This gives the protein CASSFGNSGNTIYF.

This clone was detected a few times. J is TRBJ1-1 and V is TRBV29-1, with 12 bases identical to TRBD1. This CDR3 spans 13 amino acids. J lost 4 bases, V lost 7 bases, and 4 bases had no gene match. Germline lookup yields CDR1 SQVTM and CDR2 ANQGSEA. CDR3 sequence: CSAPGQGATEAFF. The CDR3 nucleotides read TGCAGCGCCCCGGGACAGGGGGCCACTGAAGCTTTCTTT.

The chain employs TRBV9 and TRBJ2-2; D remains unclear. The CDR3 spans 12 residues. Germline V lookup: CDR1 SGDLS, CDR2 YYNGEE. Trimming pared 4 bases from V and 2 bases from J, leaving 3 bases between. CDR3 amino acids: CASSPNTGELFF. CDR3 bases: TGTGCCAGCAGCCCAAACACCGGGGAGCTGTTTTTT.

The chain is built from TRBV19 and TRBJ1-5; tentatively, D is TRBD1 (5 bases). The V gene lost 6 bases and the J gene lost 6 bases, with 15 bases spanning the gap. The CDR3 length is 14 residues. Germline V gene sequence: CDR1 LNHDA, CDR2 SQIVND (reference sequence). In DNA form, the CDR3 reads TGTGCCAGTAGATTTCAGGGAGCGGGTCAGCCCCAGCATTTT. Residues: CASRFQGAGQPQHF.

The chain combines TRBV11-2 with TRBJ1-4; possibly TRBD1 for D (5 bases). Looked up from germline, CDR1 is SGHAT and CDR2 is FQNNGV. With 4 bases removed from V and 8 bases from J, the gap between germline ends came to 11 bases. The CDR3 has 13 residues. CDR3 region: CASSSGLREKLFF. In DNA form, the CDR3 reads TGTGCCAGCAGCTCGGGACTGAGGGAAAAACTGTTTTTT.

The sample holds one count of this clone. The chain links TRBV11-3 to TRBJ1-2; maybe TRBD1 (6 bases). The CDR3 is made up of 14 amino acids. Germline V gene data show CDR1 as SGHNT and CDR2 as YENEEA. The DNA for the CDR3 is TGTGCGATGGGGGGGCAGGGGCGAAACTATGGCTACACCTTC. It specifies CAMGGQGRNYGYTF.

This clone has only one observation. V gene TRBV6-5 combines with J gene TRBJ1-1, with 11 bases matching TRBD1. This CDR3 comprises 15 residues. Germline CDR1 reads MNHEY; CDR2 reads SVGAGI. J was trimmed by 5 bases and V by 6 bases; bases with no gene match: 8. CDR3 in DNA: TGTGCCAGCAGCAGGAGGGACAGGGGGAGAACTGAAGCTTTCTTT. It translates to CASSRRDRGRTEAFF.

This clone has a handful of counts. V is TRBV6-1 and J is TRBJ2-7; TRBD1 is a possible D gene (5 bases). Trimming pared 6 bases from V and 6 bases from J, leaving 15 bases between. CDR3 length equals 13 residues. Germline V gene lookup returns CDR1 MNHNS and CDR2 SASEGT. The chain's CDR3 is CASREPTGTEQYF. DNA for the CDR3: TGTGCCAGCAGAGAACCAACAGGTACCGAGCAGTACTTC.

J is TRBJ2-1 and V is TRBV5-3; 9 bases are a match to TRBD2. TRBV5-3 is classed as an ORF, of uncertain function. V shed 2 bases and J 0 bases; nucleotides not matched to a gene: 6. The CDR3 covers 17 residues. CDR3 sequence: CARSFMTSGSSYNEQFF. The CDR3 DNA reads as TGTGCCAGAAGCTTTATGACTAGCGGTAGCTCCTACAATGAGCAGTTCTTC.

This chain joins TRBV2 and TRBJ1-1; D is perhaps TRBD1 (6 bases). Per the germline V gene, CDR1 is SNHLY and CDR2 is FYNNEI. Trimming removed 6 bases at V and 1 base at J, with 12 bases between. This CDR3 contains 14 residues. CDR3 bases: TGTGCCAGCAGGAACAGGGCCGGGAACACTGAAGCTTTCTTT. Translation gives CASRNRAGNTEAFF.

This rearrangement joins TRBV30 to TRBJ2-1; TRBD1 matches at 7 bases. There are 14 residues in the CDR3. CDR1 is GTSNPN, CDR2 SVGIG, per germline (reference sequence). Trimming cost V 4 bases and J 4 bases; bases outside gene matches: 7. The CDR3 DNA sequence: TGTGCCTGGAAGACCGGCAGGGGGTACAATGAGCAGTTCTTC. Amino acid sequence: CAWKTGRGYNEQFF.

This sequence joins TRBV21-1 and TRBJ2-2; whether TRBD2, the table's D call, matches the DNA was not checked. TRBV21-1 has pseudogene status. The CDR3 is 21 amino acids. CDR3 sequence: CASSIRHSGLAGGPSAGELFF. DNA of the CDR3: TGTGCCAGCAGCATACGCCACTCGGGACTAGCGGGGGGGCCTAGCGCCGGGGAGCTGTTTTTT.